The 2 T cell receptor beta chains below all came from one sample that was sequenced in a study of control samples from healthy donors and cancer patients. Some clones are missing from TCRdb's copy, which holds only in-frame ones; the method was immunoSEQ multiplex PCR. This sample carries tens of thousands of clones, roughly 85% of them seen once, and the ten largest clones take 6.5% to 8%. What was sequenced was PBMCs. The receptors shown here come from a woman in her fifties or sixties with head and neck cancer.

This chain connects TRBV29-1 to TRBJ1-1; 9 nucleotides agree with TRBD1. The germline gives CDR1 SQVTM, CDR2 ANQGSEA. The ends lost 7 bases at V and 4 bases at J; junction bases unmatched: 10. The CDR3 runs 14 residues. The CDR3: CSARQGGSGTEAFF. The CDR3 nucleotides are TGCAGCGCGAGACAGGGGGGTTCGGGCACTGAAGCTTTCTTT. Variable domain in full (rest from reference TRBV29-1 and TRBJ1-1): SAVISQKPSRDICQRGTSLTIQCQVDSQVTMMFWYRQQPGQSLTLIATANQGSEATYESGFVIDKFPISRPNLTFSTLTVSNMSPEDSSIYLCSARQGGSGTEAFFGQGTRLTVV.

This clone was counted between two and nine times. The chain carries TRBV7-2 and TRBJ1-5, with unresolved D. The CDR3 contains 13 residues. CDR1 SGHTA and CDR2 FQGNSA come from the germline V gene. V was clipped by 6 bases and J by 7 bases, with 13 bases between them. The CDR3 sequence: CASSFGYGQPQHF. In nucleotides, the CDR3 is TGTGCCAGCAGTTTTGGATACGGGCAGCCCCAGCATTTT.